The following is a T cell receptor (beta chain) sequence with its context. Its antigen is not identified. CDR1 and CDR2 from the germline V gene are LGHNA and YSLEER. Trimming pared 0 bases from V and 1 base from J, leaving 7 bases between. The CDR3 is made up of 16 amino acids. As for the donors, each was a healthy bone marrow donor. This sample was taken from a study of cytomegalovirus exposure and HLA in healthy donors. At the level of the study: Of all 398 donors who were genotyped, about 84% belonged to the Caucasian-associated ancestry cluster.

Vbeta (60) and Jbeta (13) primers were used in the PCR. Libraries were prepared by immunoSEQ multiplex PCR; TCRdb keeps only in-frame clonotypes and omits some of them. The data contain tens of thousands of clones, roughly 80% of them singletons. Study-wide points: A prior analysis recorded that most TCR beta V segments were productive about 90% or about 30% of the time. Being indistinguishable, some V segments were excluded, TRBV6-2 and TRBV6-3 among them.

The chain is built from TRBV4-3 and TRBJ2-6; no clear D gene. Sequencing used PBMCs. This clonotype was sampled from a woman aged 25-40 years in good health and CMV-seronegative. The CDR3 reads CASSQDRSSGANVLTF. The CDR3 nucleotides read TGCGCCAGCAGCCAAGATAGGAGTTCTGGGGCCAACGTCCTGACTTTC.